The following is a T cell receptor beta chain sequence with its context. Its specificity is unknown. This entry belongs to a study of shared clonotypes between healthy human individuals. The CDR3 length is 11 residues. V lost 7 bases, J lost 9 bases, and 11 bases lay in between. CDR1 and CDR2 from the germline V gene are KGHSH and LQKENI. Under the authors' procedure: From ImmunoSEQ came sequences covering only the junction and carrying no quality scores, so filtering differed. Profiled with immunoSEQ multiplex PCR; TCRdb holds only in-frame clones, not every one. V, J and clone size were drawn from that table, and D and trimming were deduced from the DNA. The data show about 2.1 million clones, around 93% seen once. General study findings and limits: Between a few donors, naive CD4 clonotypes were shared at a level of about 5.3%.

Selected positively for CCR7 and CD45RO-negative, naive CD8 cells excluded terminally differentiated effector memory CD45RA+ cells. Specimen: naive CD8+ T cells from PBMCs. The chain joins TRBV18 to TRBJ2-3; no clear D gene. This TCR came from a man younger than 35 in good health. Some clones in this sample may be carry-over from other donors' samples. The CDR3 DNA reads as TGTGCCAGCTACCTCGGAAAAACGCAGTATTTT. Residues: CASYLGKTQYF.